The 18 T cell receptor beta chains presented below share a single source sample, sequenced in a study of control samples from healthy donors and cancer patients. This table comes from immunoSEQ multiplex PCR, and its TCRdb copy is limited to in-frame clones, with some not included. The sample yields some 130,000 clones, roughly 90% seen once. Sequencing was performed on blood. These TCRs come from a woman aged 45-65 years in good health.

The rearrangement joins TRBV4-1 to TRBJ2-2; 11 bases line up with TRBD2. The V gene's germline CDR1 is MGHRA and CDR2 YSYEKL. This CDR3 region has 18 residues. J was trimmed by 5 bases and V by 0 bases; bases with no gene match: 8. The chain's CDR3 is CASSQDLAGGVKTGELFF. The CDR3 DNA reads TGCGCCAGCAGCCAAGATCTAGCGGGGGGTGTTAAAACCGGGGAGCTGTTTTTT.

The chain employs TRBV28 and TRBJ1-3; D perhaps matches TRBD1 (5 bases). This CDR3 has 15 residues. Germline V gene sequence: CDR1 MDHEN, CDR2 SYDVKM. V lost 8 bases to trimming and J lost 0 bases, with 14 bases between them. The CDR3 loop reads CASQPRDGSGNTIYF. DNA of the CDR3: TGTGCCAGCCAACCCCGGGACGGCTCTGGAAACACCATATATTTT.

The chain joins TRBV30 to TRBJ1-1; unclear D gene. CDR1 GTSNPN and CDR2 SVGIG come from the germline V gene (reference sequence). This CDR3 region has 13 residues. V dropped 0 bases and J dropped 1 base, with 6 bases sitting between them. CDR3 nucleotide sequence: TGTGCCTGGAGTGTCAACGGGAACACTGAAGCTTTCTTT. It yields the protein CAWSVNGNTEAFF.

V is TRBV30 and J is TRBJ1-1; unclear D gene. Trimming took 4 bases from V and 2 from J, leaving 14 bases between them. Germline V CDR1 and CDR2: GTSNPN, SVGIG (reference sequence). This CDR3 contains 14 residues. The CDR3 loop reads CAWKSGSTNTEAFF. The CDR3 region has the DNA TGTGCCTGGAAGTCGGGATCAACCAACACTGAAGCTTTCTTT.

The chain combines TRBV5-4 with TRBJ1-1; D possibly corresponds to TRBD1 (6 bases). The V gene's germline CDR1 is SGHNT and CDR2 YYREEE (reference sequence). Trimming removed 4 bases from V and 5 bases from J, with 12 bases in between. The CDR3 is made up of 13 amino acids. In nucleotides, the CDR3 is TGTGCCAGCAGCGTCAACAGGGAAACTGAAGCTTTCTTT. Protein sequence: CASSVNRETEAFF.

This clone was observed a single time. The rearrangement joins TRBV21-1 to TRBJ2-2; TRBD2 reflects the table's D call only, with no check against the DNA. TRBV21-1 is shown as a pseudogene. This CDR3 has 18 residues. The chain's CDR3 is CASSDGKLAGANTGELFF. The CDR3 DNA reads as TGTGCCAGCAGCGACGGAAAACTAGCGGGGGCCAACACCGGGGAGCTGTTTTTT.

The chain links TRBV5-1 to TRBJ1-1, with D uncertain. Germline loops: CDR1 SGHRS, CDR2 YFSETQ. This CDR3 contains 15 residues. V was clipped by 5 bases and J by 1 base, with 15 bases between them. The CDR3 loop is CASRNEILRNTEAFF. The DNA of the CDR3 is TGCGCCAGCAGGAACGAGATCCTCAGGAACACTGAAGCTTTCTTT.

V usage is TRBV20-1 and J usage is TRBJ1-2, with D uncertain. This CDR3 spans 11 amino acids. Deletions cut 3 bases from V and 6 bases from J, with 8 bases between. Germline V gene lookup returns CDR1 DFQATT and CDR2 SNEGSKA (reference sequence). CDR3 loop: CSASRGNGYTF. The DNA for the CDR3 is TGCAGTGCTAGCCGCGGTAATGGCTACACCTTC.

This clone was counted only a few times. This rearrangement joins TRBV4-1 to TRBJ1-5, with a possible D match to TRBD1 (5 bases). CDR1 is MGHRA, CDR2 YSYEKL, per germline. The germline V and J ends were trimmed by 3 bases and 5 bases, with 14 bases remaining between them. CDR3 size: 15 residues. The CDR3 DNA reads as TGCGCCAGCAGCCACAGTTTAGGGGCTGATCAGCCCCAGCATTTT. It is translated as CASSHSLGADQPQHF.

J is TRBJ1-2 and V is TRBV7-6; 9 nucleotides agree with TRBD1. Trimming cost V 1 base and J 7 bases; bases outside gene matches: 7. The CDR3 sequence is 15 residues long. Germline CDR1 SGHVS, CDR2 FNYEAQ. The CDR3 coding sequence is TGTGCCAGCAGCTTAGGGTCTGGGACAGGGCTTGGCTACACCTTC. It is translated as CASSLGSGTGLGYTF.

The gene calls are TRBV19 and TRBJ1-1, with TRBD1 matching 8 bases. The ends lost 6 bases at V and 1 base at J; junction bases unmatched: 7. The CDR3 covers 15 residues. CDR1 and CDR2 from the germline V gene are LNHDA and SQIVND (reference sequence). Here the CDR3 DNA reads TGTGCCAGTAGGGGACAGGTCTCTCAGAACACTGAAGCTTTCTTT. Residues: CASRGQVSQNTEAFF.

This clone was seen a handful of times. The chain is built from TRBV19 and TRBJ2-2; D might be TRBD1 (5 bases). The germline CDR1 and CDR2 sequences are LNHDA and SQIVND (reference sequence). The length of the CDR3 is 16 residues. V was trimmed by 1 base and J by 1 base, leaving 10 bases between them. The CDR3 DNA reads TGTGCCAGTAGTATAGGGGGCTCAGGGAACACCGGGGAGCTGTTTTTT. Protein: CASSIGGSGNTGELFF.

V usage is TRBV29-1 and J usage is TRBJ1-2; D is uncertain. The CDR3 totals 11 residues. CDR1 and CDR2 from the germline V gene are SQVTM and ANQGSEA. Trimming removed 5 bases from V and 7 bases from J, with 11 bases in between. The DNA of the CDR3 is TGCAGCGTTAAGGAGGGTGCTGGCTACACCTTC. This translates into CSVKEGAGYTF.

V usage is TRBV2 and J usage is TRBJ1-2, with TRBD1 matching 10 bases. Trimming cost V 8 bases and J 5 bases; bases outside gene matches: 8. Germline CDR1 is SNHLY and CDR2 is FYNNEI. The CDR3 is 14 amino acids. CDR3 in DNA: TGTGCCAGCGAGGAGCGGGACAGGGGATATGGCTACACCTTC. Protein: CASEERDRGYGYTF.

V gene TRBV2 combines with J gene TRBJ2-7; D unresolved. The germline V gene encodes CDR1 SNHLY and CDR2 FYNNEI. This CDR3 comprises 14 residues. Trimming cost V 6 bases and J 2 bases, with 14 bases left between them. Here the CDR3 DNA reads TGTGCCAGCAGAGAAAGAGGACGGACCTACGAGCAGTACTTC. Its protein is CASRERGRTYEQYF.

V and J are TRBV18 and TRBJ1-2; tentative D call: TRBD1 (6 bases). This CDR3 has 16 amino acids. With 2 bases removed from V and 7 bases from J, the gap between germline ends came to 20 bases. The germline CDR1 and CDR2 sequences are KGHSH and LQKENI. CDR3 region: CASSPGSQQGRGGYTF. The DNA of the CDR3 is TGTGCCAGCTCACCAGGATCCCAACAGGGCCGGGGTGGCTACACCTTC.

The chain's CDR3 is CASSQRGQGARETQYF. As DNA, the CDR3 is TGTGCCAGCAGCCAAAGGGGACAGGGGGCCCGCGAGACCCAGTACTTC. The rearrangement links TRBV3-1 (or the pseudogene TRBV3-2) to TRBJ2-5; the match to TRBD1 covers 12 bases. CDR1 and CDR2 from the germline V gene are LGHDT and YNNKEL (reference sequence). The CDR3 has 16 residues. With 2 bases clipped from V and 5 bases from J, the junction kept 6 bases outside the gene matches.

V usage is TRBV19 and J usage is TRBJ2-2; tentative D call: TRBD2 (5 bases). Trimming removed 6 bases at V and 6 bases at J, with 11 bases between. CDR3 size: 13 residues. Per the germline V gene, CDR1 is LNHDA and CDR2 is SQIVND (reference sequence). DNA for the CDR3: TGTGCCAGTAGCCCCACCGGGGCCGGGGAGCTGTTTTTT. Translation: CASSPTGAGELFF.